Below are 5 T cell receptor beta chains sequenced from a single sample in a study of OX40 agonist ivuxolimab in advanced cancers. Method: immunoSEQ multiplex PCR; TCRdb's copy keeps in-frame clones and lacks some. The sample gives tens of thousands of clones, approximately 90% of which show up once; 5.4% is in the top ten. This material consisted of CD4+ or CD8+ T cells sorted from blood, taken in a trial of the OX40 agonist ivuxolimab. Receptors originate from an adult with an advanced solid tumor such as melanoma, head and neck, liver or kidney cancer.

The V and J genes are TRBV15 and TRBJ2-1, with TRBD2 matching 8 bases. CDR3 length equals 16 residues. Germline CDR1 reads LNHNV; CDR2 reads YYDKDF (reference sequence). V dropped 2 bases and J dropped 4; count of bases not matched to a gene: 7. The CDR3 loop reads CATSRKAGVGYNEQFF. DNA for the CDR3: TGTGCCACCAGCAGAAAAGCGGGAGTAGGGTACAATGAGCAGTTCTTC.

J is TRBJ1-2 and V is TRBV11-2; D may be TRBD1 (5 bases). Per the germline V gene, CDR1 is SGHAT and CDR2 is FQNNGV. Trimming left V 5 bases short and J 5 bases short, with 21 bases between. The CDR3 is made up of 16 amino acids. CDR3 coding DNA: TGTGCCAGCAGCCCCGGGGCGGGATCAGTGTGGTATGGCTACACCTTC. Translation gives CASSPGAGSVWYGYTF.

This sequence joins TRBV7-6 and TRBJ2-2; 9 bases line up with TRBD2. Germline CDR1 reads SGHVS; CDR2 reads FNYEAQ. Germline trimming cut 5 bases from V and 4 bases from J; bases unmatched to any gene: 8. The CDR3 is 16 amino acids. The CDR3 is CASSPLAGGSTGELFF. For the CDR3, the DNA is TGTGCCAGCAGCCCACTGGCGGGAGGGTCCACCGGGGAGCTGTTTTTT.

The gene calls are TRBV2 and TRBJ2-7; the D call may be TRBD1 or TRBD2 (5 bases each). The V end was cut by 5 bases, the J end by 0 bases, with 14 bases between. Germline V gene lookup returns CDR1 SNHLY and CDR2 FYNNEI. CDR3 length: 15 amino acids. The CDR3 reads CASSFRGRSSYEQYF. The CDR3 nucleotides read TGTGCCAGCAGTTTTCGGGGCAGGAGCTCCTACGAGCAGTACTTC.

This clone was seen just once. The V gene is TRBV6-6, the J gene TRBJ2-1, with 10 bases aligning to TRBD2. The CDR3 consists of 16 residues. From germline, CDR1 is MNHNY and CDR2 SVGAGI (reference sequence). After removal of 5 bases from V and 8 bases from J, the junction contained 12 bases not matched to a gene. The CDR3 DNA follows: TGTGCCAGCAGTGCACCCCCCAGCGGGAGGGCCTATGAGCAGTTCTTC. Amino acids: CASSAPPSGRAYEQFF.